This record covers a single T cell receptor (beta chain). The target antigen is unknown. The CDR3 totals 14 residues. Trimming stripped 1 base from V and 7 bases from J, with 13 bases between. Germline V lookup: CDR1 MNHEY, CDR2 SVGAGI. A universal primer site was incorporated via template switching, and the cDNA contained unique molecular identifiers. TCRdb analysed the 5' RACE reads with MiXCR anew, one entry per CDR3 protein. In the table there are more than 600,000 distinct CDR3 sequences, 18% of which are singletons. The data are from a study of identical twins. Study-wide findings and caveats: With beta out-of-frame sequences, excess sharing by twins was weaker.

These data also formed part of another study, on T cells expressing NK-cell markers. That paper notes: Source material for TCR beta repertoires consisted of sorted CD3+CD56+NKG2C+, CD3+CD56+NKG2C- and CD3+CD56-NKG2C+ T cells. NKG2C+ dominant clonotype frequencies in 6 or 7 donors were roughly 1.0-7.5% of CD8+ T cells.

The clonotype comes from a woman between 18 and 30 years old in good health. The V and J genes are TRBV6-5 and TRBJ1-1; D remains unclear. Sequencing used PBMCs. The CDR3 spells CASSYLRPSIEAFF. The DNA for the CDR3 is TGTGCCAGCAGTTACTTAAGGCCGAGTATTGAAGCTTTCTTT.